Below are 14 T cell receptor beta chains sequenced from a single sample in a study of blood T cells in healthy people across ages. The second PCR ran about 6 to 11 cycles with a sample-barcoded 5' primer and J-beta primers. In TCRdb, the 5' RACE reads were re-called with MiXCR into one record per CDR3 protein. The sample carries hundreds of thousands of distinct CDR3 sequences, 20% to 25% recorded once. The sequenced material came from blood. The receptors stem from a man between 65 and 79 years old in good health.

This clonotype turned up a few times. The gene calls are TRBV12-3 or TRBV12-4 and TRBJ2-2; 7 nucleotides agree with TRBD1. The CDR3 has 14 amino acids. Unmatched junction bases numbered 5, after V lost 4 bases and J lost 6 bases. For the CDR3, the DNA is TGTGCCAGCAGTTACGACAGGGTCGCCGGGGAGCTGTTTTTT. This translates into CASSYDRVAGELFF.

The V and J genes are TRBV11-2 and TRBJ2-2; D ambiguous. The CDR3 consists of 18 residues. CDR1 SGHAT and CDR2 FQNNGV come from the germline V gene. Trimming took off 1 base at V and 1 base at J, with 16 bases between the two ends. The DNA of the CDR3 is TGTGCCAGCAGCTTAGCCCCGTGGGATAGGCTGAACACCGGGGAGCTGTTTTTT. Protein: CASSLAPWDRLNTGELFF.

A few counts support this clonotype. V gene TRBV27 combines with J gene TRBJ2-5, with 7 bases matching TRBD1. The J call could be wrong; TRBJ2-1 is a better fit for the DNA end. Germline lookup yields CDR1 MNHEY and CDR2 SMNVEV (reference sequence). The CDR3 is 16 amino acids. The CDR3 here is CASSLLARGTYYEQFF. As DNA, the CDR3 is TGTGCCAGCAGTTTATTGGCCAGGGGGACGTATTATGAGCAGTTCTTC.

Only one count was recorded for this clonotype. One end of the junction fails to match germline, which may point to a read error. This chain uses TRBV5-5 with TRBJ2-5, with D tentatively TRBD1 (6 bases). The CDR3 extends over 16 amino acids. CDR1 SGHKS and CDR2 YYEKEE come from the germline V gene (reference sequence). CDR3 in DNA: TGTGCCAGCAGCTTGGAACCGGGACACGATAAAGAGACCCAGTCCTTC. This sequence encodes CASSLEPGHDKETQSF.

The rearrangement joins TRBV25-1 to TRBJ2-5; no definite D call. TRBJ2-1 explains the end of the DNA better; the J call may be wrong. From germline, CDR1 is MGHDK and CDR2 SYGVNS. The CDR3 is 15 amino acids. The CDR3 protein is CASIPQEAAYNEQFF. For the CDR3, the DNA is TGTGCCAGCATCCCCCAAGAGGCAGCCTACAATGAGCAGTTCTTC.

The table lists this clonotype with a few counts. The chain joins TRBV12-3 or TRBV12-4 to TRBJ1-4; 9 positions match TRBD1. CDR3 length: 16 amino acids. V shed 7 bases, J shed 2 bases, and the junction held 8 bases outside the gene matches. CDR3 bases: TGTGCCAGCACGACCGGGACAGGGTATACTAATGAAAAACTGTTTTTT. Encoded protein: CASTTGTGYTNEKLFF.

The chain has TRBV14 and TRBJ2-7, with 9 positions matching TRBD1. The ends lost 2 bases at V and 3 bases at J; junction bases unmatched: 5. The CDR3 is 15 amino acids. From germline, CDR1 is SGHDN and CDR2 FVKESK. CDR3 sequence reads: CASSQPGTGFYEQYF. CDR3 nucleotide sequence: TGTGCCAGCAGCCAACCCGGGACAGGGTTCTACGAGCAGTACTTC.

The sample holds a few counts of this clonotype. One junction end does not reproduce the germline sequence, and a read error may be involved. This chain uses TRBV20-1 with TRBJ2-3, with a tentative D call TRBD2 (5 bases). CDR3 size: 14 residues. Looked up from germline, CDR1 is DFQATT and CDR2 is SNEGSKA (reference sequence). The CDR3 DNA follows: TGCAGTACTAGAGATCTACTAAACACAGATACGCAGTATTTT. This sequence encodes CSTRDLLNTDTQYF.

The chain joins TRBV20-1 to TRBJ1-2, with D unresolved. V gave up 1 base and J gave up 2 bases, with 8 bases separating them. The length of the CDR3 is 13 residues. CDR1 and CDR2 from the germline V gene are DFQATT and SNEGSKA (reference sequence). The CDR3 region is CSARVDGNYGYTF. The CDR3 nucleotides read TGCAGTGCTAGAGTGGACGGAAACTATGGCTACACCTTC.

The CDR3 DNA sequence: TGTGCCAGCAGTTATTATCCCCAAGAGACCCAGTACTTC. It codes for CASSYYPQETQYF. The rearrangement joins TRBV6-5 to TRBJ2-5; no clear D. The germline V and J ends were trimmed by 3 bases and 1 base, with 6 bases remaining between them. The V gene's germline CDR1 is MNHEY and CDR2 SVGAGI. The CDR3 runs 13 residues.

This clonotype was counted a single time. The V and J genes are TRBV7-9 and TRBJ1-3; no clear D gene. Trimming stripped 3 bases from V and 0 bases from J, with 15 bases between. Germline CDR1 is SEHNR and CDR2 is FQNEAQ (reference sequence). The CDR3 is 17 residues long. CDR3 residues: CASSFYGIGFSGNTIYF. CDR3 nucleotides: TGTGCCAGCAGCTTTTACGGGATCGGTTTCTCTGGAAACACCATATATTTT.

This clonotype was counted only a few times. This sequence joins TRBV20-1 and TRBJ1-1; the D gene is possibly TRBD1 (6 bases). V dropped 0 bases and J dropped 2 bases, with 10 bases sitting between them. CDR3 length: 14 residues. CDR1 DFQATT and CDR2 SNEGSKA come from the germline V gene (reference sequence). This chain's CDR3 is CSAREGGRNTEAFF. The DNA for the CDR3 is TGCAGTGCTAGAGAGGGGGGCCGTAACACTGAAGCTTTCTTT.

This clonotype has just a few counts. The chain recombines TRBV6-5 with TRBJ1-1, with a tentative D call TRBD1 (6 bases). Looked up from germline, CDR1 is MNHEY and CDR2 is SVGAGI. Between the trimmed V and J ends, which lost 5 bases and 7 bases, there was a span of 14 bases. This CDR3 is 13 amino acids long. This CDR3 is CASSRTEGFEAFF. The CDR3 bases are TGTGCCAGCAGTCGGACAGAGGGGTTTGAAGCTTTCTTT.

Points on this clonotype: One end of the junction fails to match germline, which may point to a read error. The J gene is TRBJ2-5, the V gene TRBV20-1; D might be TRBD2 (5 bases). The end of the DNA aligns better with TRBJ2-1, so the J call may be wrong. The germline V gene encodes CDR1 DFQATT and CDR2 SNEGSKA (reference sequence). The CDR3 is 16 amino acids. The CDR3 DNA sequence: TGCGGTGCTAGAGACATCCAAGCGGAACCACTTAATGAGCAGTTCTTC. Protein: CGARDIQAEPLNEQFF.